The T cell receptor (beta chain) under discussion was sequenced for a study of blood T cell repertoires in COVID-19. Looking at the study overall: The United States, Italy and Spain provided the acute and convalescent COVID-19 samples. Sources were T cells, B-cell-depleted T cells, or PBMCs; the material itself was cDNA or gDNA.

The V gene lost 2 bases and the J gene lost 0 bases, with 13 bases spanning the gap. Germline V gene sequence: CDR1 SGHRS, CDR2 YFSETQ. CDR3 size: 16 residues. This clone was detected only a few times. The method was immunoSEQ multiplex PCR; TCRdb's version includes in-frame clones alone and lacks a portion of them. The sample has 35,000 to 50,000 clones, around 88% seen once. The sequenced sample consisted of peripheral blood. This sequence joins TRBV5-1 and TRBJ2-3; tentative D call: TRBD2 (6 bases). This sequence originates from a woman over 75 with acute or convalescent COVID-19. The CDR3, as DNA: TGCGCCAGCAGCTTCCGCGGGGCCCCTAGCACAGATACGCAGTATTTT. Protein product: CASSFRGAPSTDTQYF.